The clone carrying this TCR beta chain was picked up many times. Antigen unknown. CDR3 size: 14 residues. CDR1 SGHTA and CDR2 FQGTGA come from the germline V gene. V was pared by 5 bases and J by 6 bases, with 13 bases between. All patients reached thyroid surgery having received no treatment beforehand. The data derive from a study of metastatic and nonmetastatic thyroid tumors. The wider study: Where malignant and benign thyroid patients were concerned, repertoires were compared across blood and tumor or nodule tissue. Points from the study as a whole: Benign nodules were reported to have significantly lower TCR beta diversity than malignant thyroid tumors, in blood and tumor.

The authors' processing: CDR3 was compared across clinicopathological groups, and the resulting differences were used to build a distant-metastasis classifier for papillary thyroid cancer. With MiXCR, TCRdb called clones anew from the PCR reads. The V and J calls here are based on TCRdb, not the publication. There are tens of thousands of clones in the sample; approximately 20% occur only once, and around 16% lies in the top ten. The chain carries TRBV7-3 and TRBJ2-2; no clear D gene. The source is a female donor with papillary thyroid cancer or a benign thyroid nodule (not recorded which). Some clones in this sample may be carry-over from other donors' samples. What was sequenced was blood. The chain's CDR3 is CASSLQAGSGELFF. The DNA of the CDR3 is TGTGCCAGCAGCCTCCAGGCTGGTTCCGGGGAGCTGTTTTTT.